This T cell receptor beta chain was obtained from a study of cytomegalovirus exposure and HLA in healthy donors. J gave up 3 bases and V 4 bases, and 17 bases lay outside the gene matches. This CDR3 is 19 amino acids long. Germline CDR1 and CDR2: MDHEN and SYDVKM. This clone was counted only a few times. The PCR ran on 60 Vbeta and 13 Jbeta primers. Some clones are missing from TCRdb's copy, which holds only in-frame ones; the method was immunoSEQ multiplex PCR. The sample records just under 80,000 clones, nearly 80% being singletons. The TCR originated in a man between 35 and 55 years old in good health and CMV-seronegative. Material: PBMCs. The J gene is TRBJ1-5, the V gene TRBV28, with 8 bases identical to TRBD1. CDR3 sequence: CASSSLGTGTSPLNQPQHF. The CDR3 region has the DNA TGTGCCAGCAGTTCCCTAGGGACAGGTACTTCCCCCCTCAATCAGCCCCAGCATTTT.